Included here is one TCR beta chain sequence, with context. The CDR3 spans 17 residues. Germline V gene sequence: CDR1 SGHDT, CDR2 YYEEEE. V was clipped by 0 bases and J by 12 bases; unmatched bases: 20. The sample originates from a study of blood T cell repertoires in COVID-19. Study as a whole: The United States, Italy and Spain were the sources of the acute and convalescent COVID-19 samples.

Data came from immunoSEQ multiplex PCR; TCRdb stores just in-frame clones and leaves some out. There are hundreds of thousands of clones in the sample; approximately 86% occur only once, and 3% to 4% lies in the top ten. The receptor's source is a woman in her thirties or forties with acute COVID-19. The sample taken for sequencing was PBMCs or T cells enriched from blood (not recorded which). The chain recombines TRBV5-6 with TRBJ2-5, with TRBD1 matching 7 bases. CDR3 in amino acids: CASSLASRDRRVADEYF. DNA for the CDR3: TGTGCCAGCAGCTTGGCATCCCGGGACAGAAGAGTAGCTGATGAGTACTTC.